A selection of T cell receptor beta chains follows, all from one sample in a study of OX40 agonist ivuxolimab in advanced cancers. Some clones are missing from TCRdb's copy, which holds only in-frame ones; the method was immunoSEQ multiplex PCR. The sample shows some 120,000 clones, around 93% of them seen only once. The sequenced sample was CD4+ or CD8+ T cells sorted from blood, obtained in a trial of the OX40 agonist ivuxolimab. These receptors were obtained from an adult with an advanced solid tumor such as melanoma, head and neck, liver or kidney cancer. CDR3s leave out the opening cysteine and the closing phenylalanine or tryptophan.

J | V | CDR3
TRBJ2-4 | TRBV28 | ASKSGGTAKNIQY
TRBJ1-4 | TRBV7-2 | ASIGQGPANNEKLF
TRBJ2-3 | TRBV9 | ASSVVAHTATDTQY
TRBJ2-2 | TRBV7-3 | ASSLWALGSFSGELF
TRBJ1-3 | TRBV2 | ASSRGNSGNTIY
TRBJ2-1 | TRBV15 | ATSRGEGVLSNEQF
TRBJ2-7 | TRBV6-5 | ASSTTGVSVYEQY
TRBJ2-1 | TRBV7-3 | ASSLGTGVNEQF
TRBJ2-7 | TRBV7-2 | ASSGDGTGGYEQY
TRBJ2-1 | TRBV5-6 | ASSFLYINEQF
TRBJ2-2 | TRBV18 | ASSLNQLAGDGTGELF
TRBJ1-1 | TRBV27 | ASSLSTTVQGNTEAF
TRBJ2-7 | TRBV6-5 | ASSSDGRGGYEQY
TRBJ2-3 | TRBV28 | ASSLSSGRAPDTQY
TRBJ2-1 | TRBV30 | AWSAGSEQF
TRBJ2-5 | TRBV11-3 | ASSLSDLAGQETQY
TRBJ2-7 | TRBV29-1 | SVEGLAGWYEQY
TRBJ1-5 | TRBV5-4 | ASSLAGGGQGNQPQH
TRBJ1-2 | TRBV19 | ASKLSHRVFDGYT
TRBJ2-1 | TRBV28 | ASSRPVGKSSYNEQF
TRBJ1-5 | TRBV19 | ASSSFGGFRGNQPQH
TRBJ1-2 | TRBV28 | ASSVDLLTVLPTYGYT
TRBJ2-7 | TRBV7-3 | ASRGVGLTYEQY
TRBJ2-7 | TRBV15 | ATSREGSRQEQY
TRBJ2-2 | TRBV9 | ASSVRQGPGELF
TRBJ2-2 | TRBV7-3 | ASSPTREKTGELF
TRBJ2-5 | TRBV5-1 | ASTTAGGRETQY
TRBJ1-1 | TRBV6-5 | ASSRRIMNTEAF
TRBJ2-3 | TRBV15 | ATSRPGTATDTQY
TRBJ2-7 | TRBV7-2 | ASSPPAVAAYEQY
TRBJ1-2 | TRBV27 | ASSFQGAAGYT
TRBJ2-1 | TRBV5-1 | ASSLDRGQSDNEQF
TRBJ1-2 | TRBV10-3 | AISESSGVEHGYT
TRBJ2-7 | TRBV5-4 | ASSRGGQGSYEQY
TRBJ1-1 | TRBV10-1 | ASSRARGAEAF
TRBJ2-7 | TRBV4-3 | ASSQERTSSYEQY
TRBJ2-7 | TRBV29-1 | SVARDYFYEQY
TRBJ2-2 | TRBV9 | ASSVVVGRANTGELF
TRBJ2-7 | TRBV28 | ASTHGPPGGAYEQY
TRBJ2-3 | TRBV7-9 | ASSLAEQGYTDTQY
TRBJ2-7 | TRBV4-2 | ASSQARASGSLSYEQY
TRBJ2-1 | TRBV11-2 | ASSSGLVGEQF
TRBJ2-7 | TRBV6-5 | ASSYTRAYEQY
TRBJ1-4 | TRBV7-9 | ATSSTTLINEKLF
TRBJ1-6 | TRBV10-3 | AISESVGGGHSPLH
TRBJ2-7 | TRBV18 | ASSPPSQGAYEQY